This entry concerns a single T cell receptor (beta chain). No antigen is known for it. This entry comes from a study of T cell responses to AZD1222 COVID-19 vaccine. General study results and limits: Just a handful of AZD1222 recipients tested seropositive at baseline. CD4 TCRs associated with vaccination spanned spike, dominating at 160-218 and 743-854. Mostly white British, mostly female donors; authors suggested clonal diversity may be underestimated. Nearly half of unique spike-specific TCRs reportedly avoided B.1.351 and B.1.1.7 mutated regions.

Repertoires were generated with immunoSEQ multiplex PCR, while TCRdb's copy carries only in-frame clones and drops some. The top ten hold around 5% of the sample, which has tens of thousands of clones, roughly 89% seen once. Germline values: CDR1 LNHDA, CDR2 SQIVND (reference sequence). The CDR3 length is 15 residues. After removal of 7 bases from V and 4 bases from J, the junction contained 8 bases not matched to a gene. The rearrangement uses TRBV19 and TRBJ1-1, with 11 bases aligning to TRBD1. This receptor was obtained from an adult in good health. The material was peripheral blood, obtained on day 0 of MenACWY control vaccination. The CDR3 spells CASTWTGGGRTEAFF. The CDR3, as DNA: TGTGCCAGTACTTGGACAGGGGGCGGGCGCACTGAAGCTTTCTTT. The variable domain in full, completed from reference TRBV19 and TRBJ1-1, reads DGGITQSPKYLFRKEGQNVTLSCEQNLNHDAMYWYRQDPGQGLRLIYYSQIVNDFQKGDIAEGYSVSREKKESFPLTVTSAQKNPTAFYLCASTWTGGGRTEAFFGQGTRLTVV.